One and the same sample provided the 16 T cell receptor beta chains below, sequenced in a study of control samples from healthy donors and cancer patients. Profiled with immunoSEQ multiplex PCR; TCRdb holds only in-frame clones, not every one. The sample consists of tens of thousands of clones, approximately 80% of them appearing once. Sequencing was performed on blood. The source is a man aged 50 to 60 in good health.

This chain connects TRBV19 to TRBJ1-4; 9 positions agree with TRBD1. The J segment lost 8 bases and the V segment lost 1 base, leaving 5 bases of the junction unmatched. Germline loops: CDR1 LNHDA, CDR2 SQIVND (reference sequence). The CDR3 contains 15 residues. This chain's CDR3 is CASSIAGTGNEKLFF. DNA for the CDR3: TGTGCCAGTAGTATAGCTGGGACAGGGAACGAAAAACTGTTTTTT.

This clone was observed a handful of times. The chain couples TRBV5-1 to TRBJ2-5, with 7 bases identical to TRBD1. The CDR3 loop spans 17 amino acids. Unmatched junction bases numbered 20, after V lost 3 bases and J lost 9 bases. Germline CDR1 is SGHRS and CDR2 is YFSETQ. The chain's CDR3 is CASSSTKYRDSPVAQYF. The CDR3 bases are TGCGCCAGCAGCTCGACTAAATATCGGGACAGCCCTGTGGCCCAGTACTTC.

The V gene is TRBV5-4, the J gene TRBJ1-1; D not certain. CDR3 length equals 14 residues. V lost 6 bases and J 5 bases, leaving 17 bases between the germline ends. In germline, CDR1 is SGHNT, CDR2 YYREEE (reference sequence). The CDR3 loop is CASNHRNTGTEAFF. CDR3 nucleotide sequence: TGTGCCAGCAACCACCGGAACACTGGGACTGAAGCTTTCTTT.

This chain links TRBV11-1 with TRBJ2-3, with 10 bases lining up with TRBD1. The CDR3 runs to 14 residues. With V trimmed by 8 bases and J by 6 bases, 8 bases remained unmatched. Germline V lookup: CDR1 SGHAT, CDR2 FQDESV (reference sequence). CDR3 DNA sequence: TGTGCCAGCCGTAGGACAGGGGGAGGGGATACGCAGTATTTT. It is translated as CASRRTGGGDTQYF. Drawing the rest from reference TRBV11-1 and TRBJ2-3, the complete variable domain is EAEVAQSPRYKITEKSQAVAFWCDPISGHATLYWYRQILGQGPELLVQFQDESVVDDSQLPKDRFSAERLKGVDSTLKIQPAELGDSAMYLCASRRTGGGDTQYFGPGTRLTVL.

The table lists this clone with a few counts. The chain combines TRBV24-1 with TRBJ2-7; D is perhaps TRBD1 (5 bases). This CDR3 has 14 amino acids. Deletions cut 3 bases from V and 4 bases from J, with 12 bases between. The germline gives CDR1 KGHDR, CDR2 SFDVKD. CDR3 protein: CATSDHRRGYEQYF. CDR3 sequence (DNA): TGTGCCACCAGTGATCACAGGAGAGGATACGAGCAGTACTTC.

This clone has a single count. The V call is TRBV5-1, the J call TRBJ2-1; 8 bases are a match to TRBD2. This CDR3 has 15 amino acids. The trim removed 4 bases at V and 10 bases at J, leaving 13 bases unmatched. The germline gives CDR1 SGHRS, CDR2 YFSETQ. CDR3 nucleotides: TGCGCCAGCAGCGCCTCAGGGACTAGGCTTGACGAGCAGTTCTTC. It is translated as CASSASGTRLDEQFF.

This chain joins TRBV19 and TRBJ2-4; D unresolved. Germline V gene data show CDR1 as LNHDA and CDR2 as SQIVND (reference sequence). The CDR3 is made up of 12 amino acids. Trimming left V 2 bases short and J 8 bases short, with 7 bases between. CDR3 sequence (DNA): TGTGCCAGTAGTATAAAGGGTGACATTCAGTACTTC. Amino acids: CASSIKGDIQYF.

CDR3 region: CASSQTVNQPQHF. The CDR3 DNA follows: TGTGCCAGCAGTCAAACAGTCAATCAGCCCCAGCATTTT. The rearrangement uses TRBV6-5 and TRBJ1-5, with D unclear. Looked up from germline, CDR1 is MNHEY and CDR2 is SVGAGI. The CDR3 spans 13 residues. V shed 5 bases and J shed 3 bases, with 8 bases lying between them.

This chain connects TRBV15 to TRBJ1-5, with D hard to call. Germline values: CDR1 LNHNV, CDR2 YYDKDF (reference sequence). The CDR3 totals 12 residues. The V gene lost 4 bases and the J gene lost 9 bases, with 10 bases spanning the gap. In DNA, the CDR3 is TGTGCCACCAGCACGAGGACGGGGCCCCAGCATTTT. Its protein product is CATSTRTGPQHF. Full variable domain (remainder filled in from reference TRBV15 and TRBJ1-5): DAMVIQNPRYQVTQFGKPVTLSCSQTLNHNVMYWYQQKSSQAPKLLFHYYDKDFNNEADTPDNFQSRRPNTSFCFLDIRSPGLGDTAMYLCATSTRTGPQHFGDGTRLSIL.

The CDR3 protein is CATSDLDSYNEQFF. The CDR3 bases are TGTGCCACCAGTGATCTTGACAGTTACAATGAGCAGTTCTTC. The J gene is TRBJ2-1, the V gene TRBV24-1; D perhaps matches TRBD1 (5 bases). V was shortened by 3 bases and J by 4 bases, with 9 bases between the two germline ends. Germline V gene data show CDR1 as KGHDR and CDR2 as SFDVKD. The CDR3 length is 14 residues.

The chain carries TRBV24-1 and TRBJ1-5; 9 bases are shared with TRBD1. Germline V gene sequence: CDR1 KGHDR, CDR2 SFDVKD. Losses at the gene ends were 10 bases for V and 5 bases for J; bases not matched to a gene: 17. This CDR3 spans 17 amino acids. This CDR3 is CATELRDRVPQDQPQHF. DNA for the CDR3: TGTGCCACGGAGCTCCGGGACAGGGTCCCTCAGGATCAGCCCCAGCATTTT.

This chain connects TRBV9 to TRBJ2-5, with 13 nucleotides matching TRBD2. The trim removed 3 bases at V and 2 bases at J, leaving 10 bases unmatched. Germline loops: CDR1 SGDLS, CDR2 YYNGEE. The CDR3 consists of 18 residues. This CDR3 is CASSAGLAGVNGQETQYF. CDR3 in DNA: TGTGCCAGCAGCGCAGGACTAGCGGGAGTTAACGGGCAAGAGACCCAGTACTTC. The full variable domain, in which reference TRBV9 and TRBJ2-5 provide the parts outside the CDR3, is DSGVTQTPKHLITATGQRVTLRCSPRSGDLSVYWYQQSLDQGLQFLIQYYNGEERAKGNILERFSAQQFPDLHSELNLSSLELGDSALYFCASSAGLAGVNGQETQYFGPGTRLLVL.

The CDR3 nucleotides are TGTGCCACCTCAGAAGGGGCCAACACCGGGGAGCTGTTTTTT. This codes for CATSEGANTGELFF. The rearrangement joins TRBV13 to TRBJ2-2; possible D gene TRBD1, 5 bases. V was trimmed by 10 bases and J by 2 bases, leaving 14 bases between them. Germline CDR1 is PRHDT and CDR2 is FYEKMQ (reference sequence). The CDR3 has 14 residues. Using reference TRBV13 and TRBJ2-2 for the parts outside the CDR3, the full variable domain is AAGVIQSPRHLIKEKRETATLKCYPIPRHDTVYWYQQGPGQDPQFLISFYEKMQSDKGSIPDRFSAQQFSDYHSELNMSSLELGDSALYFCATSEGANTGELFFGEGSRLTVL.

V gene TRBV6-1 combines with J gene TRBJ2-5; unclear D gene. The CDR3 extends over 15 amino acids. Germline V gives CDR1 MNHNS, CDR2 SASEGT. Trimming pared 1 base from V and 2 bases from J, leaving 11 bases between. CDR3 bases: TGTGCCAGCAGTGAAGAGTCTCGGTCACAAGAGACCCAGTACTTC. Translating it yields CASSEESRSQETQYF.

The chain couples TRBV5-1 to TRBJ2-7, with 7 bases lining up with TRBD1. Trimming took 4 bases from V and 3 from J; bases not matched to a gene: 7. The V gene's germline CDR1 is SGHRS and CDR2 YFSETQ. This CDR3 comprises 14 residues. Here the CDR3 reads CASSNPGQNYEQYF. The CDR3 bases are TGCGCCAGCAGCAACCCGGGACAGAACTACGAGCAGTACTTC.

The chain employs TRBV5-1 and TRBJ1-4; D might be TRBD1 (6 bases). This CDR3 has 17 residues. V lost 1 base to trimming and J lost 10 bases, with 23 bases between them. Per germline, CDR1 SGHRS and CDR2 YFSETQ. The CDR3 DNA is TGCGCCAGCAGCTTGTTATTTCGGGACACCAAAGATGGAAAACTGTTTTTT. Protein: CASSLLFRDTKDGKLFF.